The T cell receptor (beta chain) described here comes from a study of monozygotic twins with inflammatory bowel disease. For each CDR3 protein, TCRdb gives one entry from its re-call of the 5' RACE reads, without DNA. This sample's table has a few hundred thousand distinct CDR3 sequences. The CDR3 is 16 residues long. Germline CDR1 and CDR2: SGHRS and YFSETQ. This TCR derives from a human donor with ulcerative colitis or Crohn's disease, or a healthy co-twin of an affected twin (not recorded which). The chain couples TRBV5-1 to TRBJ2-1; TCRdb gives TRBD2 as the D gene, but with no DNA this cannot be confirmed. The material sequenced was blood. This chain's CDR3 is CASTREGALHNNEQFF.